This T cell receptor beta chain was sequenced during a study of beta chain features in type 1 diabetes. It was via CD45RO/CCR7/CD25/CD127/CD95/CD27 that CD4+ naive, central memory, regulatory and stem cell-like memory cells were sorted. All of the sorted populations showed purity greater than 95%. A note on this clone: The antigen remains undetermined.

V gave up 4 bases and J gave up 1 base, with 19 bases separating them. This CDR3 contains 16 residues. Germline loops: CDR1 SQVTM, CDR2 ANQGSEA. Sequencing targeted expressed TCRB transcripts, as all isolated RNA had been reverse transcribed. The assay was immunoSEQ multiplex PCR, and TCRdb's table has in-frame clones only and misses some. The table shows around 190,000 clones, with about 12% occurring only once. Study-level findings and limits: TCRB CDR3s from Type 1 diabetes patients were moderately but significantly shorter in all four CD4+ subsets.

Sequencing used central memory CD4+ T cells from blood. The clonotype comes from a woman aged 18-29 years in good health. The chain couples TRBV29-1 to TRBJ1-1; maybe TRBD1 (5 bases). The CDR3 reads CSVGQGVRRANTEAFF. CDR3 bases: TGCAGCGTTGGACAAGGGGTCCGTAGAGCGAACACTGAAGCTTTCTTT.